The 21 T cell receptor beta chains in this list originate from one sample, sequenced in a study of graft-versus-host responses after intestinal transplantation (dated by TCRdb to the early 2020s). These TCRs are of unknown antigen specificity. Library preparation used the immunoSEQ multiplex PCR assay. In its TCRdb copy, this immuneACCESS table keeps in-frame sequences only and misses some clones. Where compared with another copy, unresolved V genes explain less than half of these, and the others have no known cause. This sample gives some 87,000 clones in total; 80% to 95% of them show up just once. The ten largest clonotypes hold about 0.28% of the sample. The meaning of the sample's time point label: cells obtained before transplantation from donor or recipient. Sequencing used unstimulated CD4+ T cells sorted from spleen or lymph node cells, obtained before intestinal transplant. These receptors all stem from a human donor who received an intestinal transplant.

The chain carries TRBV29-1 and TRBJ2-7; D unresolved. Germline V gives CDR1 SQVTM, CDR2 ANQGSEA. The length of the CDR3 is 13 residues. Trimming left V 5 bases short and J 6 bases short, with 17 bases between. The CDR3 reads CSVIAFVEREQYF. The CDR3 DNA is TGCAGCGTTATTGCATTTGTAGAGCGCGAGCAGTACTTC.

This clone was observed a single time. The chain joins TRBV4-1 to TRBJ2-7, with D hard to call. V lost 1 base to trimming and J lost 2 bases, with 3 bases between them. Germline loops: CDR1 MGHRA, CDR2 YSYEKL. The CDR3 consists of 12 residues. CDR3 region: CASSQGPYEQYF. The CDR3 bases are TGCGCCAGCAGCCAAGGGCCCTACGAGCAGTACTTC.

V is TRBV19 and J is TRBJ1-5; 8 bases line up with TRBD1. After removal of 7 bases from V and 0 bases from J, the junction contained 8 bases not matched to a gene. CDR1 LNHDA and CDR2 SQIVND come from the germline V gene (reference sequence). The CDR3 totals 16 residues. CDR3 loop: CASNLDRAYSNQPQHF. CDR3 in DNA: TGTGCCAGTAACCTGGACAGGGCTTATAGCAATCAGCCCCAGCATTTT.

This clone was counted once. This sequence joins TRBV27 and TRBJ1-4; no definite D call. This CDR3 comprises 16 residues. The V end lost 6 bases, the J end lost 0 bases, and 14 bases lay between the germline ends. Per germline, CDR1 MNHEY and CDR2 SMNVEV (reference sequence). The CDR3 DNA reads as TGTGCCAGCAGACCGATATCGAGGGCAACTAATGAAAAACTGTTTTTT. It is translated as CASRPISRATNEKLFF.

This clone occurred a few times. The rearrangement joins TRBV11-3 to TRBJ2-7; D is uncertain. Trimming pared 1 base from V and 6 bases from J, leaving 10 bases between. CDR3 length: 13 residues. The germline CDR1 and CDR2 sequences are SGHNT and YENEEA. The CDR3 sequence: CASSLGKLSEQYF. In DNA form, the CDR3 reads TGTGCCAGCAGCTTAGGAAAGCTTTCCGAGCAGTACTTC. Combining the CDR3 with reference TRBV11-3 and TRBJ2-7 gives the whole variable domain EAGVVQSPRYKIIEKKQPVAFWCNPISGHNTLYWYLQNLGQGPELLIRYENEEAVDDSQLPKDRFSAERLKGVDSTLKIQPAELGDSAVYLCASSLGKLSEQYFGPGTRLTVT.

The chain couples TRBV4-2 to TRBJ1-1; a weak D match, TRBD1 (5 bases). V was shortened by 2 bases and J by 3 bases, with 13 bases between the two germline ends. Looked up from germline, CDR1 is LGHNA and CDR2 is YNFKEQ. The CDR3 totals 15 residues. The CDR3 here is CASSQNSGRDTEAFF. The CDR3 DNA reads TGTGCCAGCAGCCAAAATTCGGGGCGGGACACTGAAGCTTTCTTT.

This clone appeared once. The CDR3 loop reads CASSESLAGAYF. CDR3 coding DNA: TGCGCCAGCAGTGAGTCCCTAGCGGGCGCGTACTTC. The V call is TRBV10-2, the J call TRBJ2-4; TRBD2 agrees at 8 bases. V dropped 0 bases and J dropped 15; count of bases not matched to a gene: 4. Germline-derived CDR1 and CDR2 are WSHSY and SAAADI. CDR3 length equals 12 residues.

The rearrangement uses TRBV7-8 and TRBJ2-7, with D unclear. The CDR3 is made up of 15 amino acids. Germline CDR1 is SGHVS and CDR2 is FQNEAQ. The V gene lost 3 bases and the J gene lost 1 base, with 13 bases spanning the gap. CDR3 region: CASSFHRQVSYEQYF. The CDR3 nucleotides read TGTGCCAGCAGCTTTCATCGCCAGGTATCCTACGAGCAGTACTTC. Full variable domain (rest looked up from reference TRBV7-8 and TRBJ2-7): GAGVSQSPRYKVAKRGQDVALRCDPISGHVSLFWYQQALGQGPEFLTYFQNEAQLDKSGLPSDRFFAERPEGSVSTLKIQRTQQEDSAVYLCASSFHRQVSYEQYFGPGTRLTVT.

The gene calls are TRBV10-1 and TRBJ2-1; 10 bases match TRBD2. CDR1 and CDR2 (germline): WNHNN, SYGVQD (reference sequence). V lost 5 bases to trimming and J lost 8 bases; unmatched junction nucleotides: 9. The CDR3 is made up of 15 amino acids. CDR3 sequence (DNA): TGCGCCAGCAGTTTGTCTAGCGGGAGACAAGATGAGCAGTTCTTC. This encodes CASSLSSGRQDEQFF.

The chain links TRBV6-5 to TRBJ1-5; possibly TRBD1 for D (6 bases). V was trimmed by 5 bases and J by 0 bases, leaving 8 bases between them. Germline V gives CDR1 MNHEY, CDR2 SVGAGI. The CDR3 sequence is 14 residues long. The CDR3 loop is CASSGQYSNQPQHF. In DNA, the CDR3 is TGTGCCAGCAGTGGACAGTATAGCAATCAGCCCCAGCATTTT.

The V call is TRBV27, the J call TRBJ1-3; TRBD1 matches 7 bases. The CDR3 has 14 residues. The V segment lost 2 bases and the J segment 2 bases; nucleotides outside the gene matches: 0. Germline-derived CDR1 and CDR2 are MNHEY and SMNVEV (reference sequence). As DNA, the CDR3 is TGTGCCAGCAGTTTACAGGGGGCTGGAAACACCATATATTTT. It yields the protein CASSLQGAGNTIYF.

J is TRBJ2-6 and V is TRBV23-1, with TRBD1 matching 9 bases. TRBV23-1 is flagged as an ORF with uncertain function. CDR3 size: 20 residues. V trimming: 3 bases; J trimming: 4 bases; junction bases outside the gene matches: 16. The CDR3 bases are TGCGCCAGCAGTCACCAAAAGGCCTTACAGGGGGCTGCGGGGGCCAACGTCCTGACTTTC. Its protein is CASSHQKALQGAAGANVLTF.

CDR3 region: CASSFMTGREFPNEQFF. CDR3 in DNA: TGTGCCAGCAGCTTCATGACTGGGCGGGAGTTTCCTAATGAGCAGTTCTTC. The J gene is TRBJ2-1, the V gene TRBV5-6, with 7 bases matching TRBD2. CDR1 and CDR2 (germline): SGHDT, YYEEEE. Trimming at V came to 2 bases and at J to 7 bases, leaving 15 bases not matched to a gene. This CDR3 contains 17 residues.

The chain uses TRBV28 and TRBJ1-2, with 7 nucleotides matching TRBD1. The CDR3 loop spans 14 amino acids. The V segment lost 6 bases and the J segment 3 bases; nucleotides outside the gene matches: 7. Germline V gene sequence: CDR1 MDHEN, CDR2 SYDVKM. For the CDR3, the DNA is TGTGCCAGCAGAGCTTCCGGGACAGACTATGGCTACACCTTC. This encodes CASRASGTDYGYTF.

V usage is TRBV18 and J usage is TRBJ1-5; 8 positions agree with TRBD1. The CDR3 totals 15 residues. CDR1 is KGHSH, CDR2 LQKENI, per germline. V shed 5 bases, J shed 4 bases, and the junction held 7 bases outside the gene matches. DNA of the CDR3: TGTGCCAGCTCAGTCAAACAGGGGGAGAATCAGCCCCAGCATTTT. It codes for CASSVKQGENQPQHF.

V gene TRBV7-6 combines with J gene TRBJ2-1; 7 bases match TRBD2. V dropped 1 base and J dropped 7; count of bases not matched to a gene: 10. CDR1 SGHVS and CDR2 FNYEAQ come from the germline V gene. This CDR3 is 16 amino acids long. The CDR3 DNA reads TGTGCCAGCAGCTTAGTAGGCACTAGCGTGAGTAATGAGCAGTTCTTC. It yields the protein CASSLVGTSVSNEQFF.

The CDR3: CASSLVTPADTVSTDTQYF. The CDR3 DNA reads TGCGCCAGCAGCTTGGTAACGCCAGCCGACACCGTCAGCACAGATACGCAGTATTTT. The chain combines TRBV5-1 with TRBJ2-3; D remains unclear. The CDR3 runs 19 residues. Looked up from germline, CDR1 is SGHRS and CDR2 is YFSETQ. V was trimmed by 0 bases and J by 0 bases, leaving 20 bases between them.

V gene TRBV14 combines with J gene TRBJ2-7; either TRBD1 or TRBD2 may fit D (6 bases each). V lost 4 bases to trimming and J lost 7 bases, with 17 bases between them. The CDR3 runs 14 residues. Germline-derived CDR1 and CDR2 are SGHDN and FVKESK. The CDR3 sequence is CASSRRASDREQYF. Written as DNA, the CDR3 is TGTGCCAGCAGCCGCCGGGCTAGCGACAGGGAGCAGTACTTC.

In nucleotides, the CDR3 is TGTGCCAGCAGACCCGCAGGGCCGGGTCAGCCCCAGCATTTT. Translation gives CASRPAGPGQPQHF. The chain carries TRBV6-1 and TRBJ1-5; possibly TRBD1 for D (5 bases). CDR3 length equals 14 residues. The V gene's germline CDR1 is MNHNS and CDR2 SASEGT. Trimming took off 6 bases at V and 6 bases at J, with 15 bases between the two ends.

The V gene is TRBV6-6, the J gene TRBJ1-1; the D gene is possibly TRBD1 (5 bases). The germline V gene has CDR1 MNHNY and CDR2 SVGAGI (reference sequence). This CDR3 comprises 14 residues. Trimming left V 6 bases short and J 6 bases short, with 17 bases between. The CDR3 protein is CASSEQATWAEAFF. DNA of the CDR3: TGTGCCAGCAGCGAACAGGCCACCTGGGCTGAAGCTTTCTTT.

The V gene is TRBV27, the J gene TRBJ2-3; D may be TRBD1 or TRBD2 (5 bases each). Trimming left V 4 bases short and J 3 bases short, with 14 bases between. The germline V gene has CDR1 MNHEY and CDR2 SMNVEV (reference sequence). This CDR3 is 15 amino acids long. The CDR3 coding sequence is TGTGCCAGCAGTTACCGGGACCCCACGACAGATACGCAGTATTTT. Protein sequence: CASSYRDPTTDTQYF.